This TCR beta chain was observed in a study of blood T cell repertoires in COVID-19. Under the authors' procedure: Amplification of reference gene primers was used by the study to estimate nucleated cell counts. Libraries were prepared by immunoSEQ multiplex PCR; TCRdb keeps only in-frame clonotypes and omits some of them. The D gene and trimming were derived from the DNA, and the V and J assignments and clone size from that table. Of 200,000 to 250,000 clones in the sample, nearly 90% are singletons; the top ten hold less than 15%. V was cut by 1 base and J by 5 bases, with 15 bases left in between. Germline-derived CDR1 and CDR2 are GTSNPN and SVGIG (reference sequence). The CDR3 has 15 amino acids.

The gene calls are TRBV30 and TRBJ1-3; unclear D gene. Sequencing was done on a sample of peripheral blood. The sequence was obtained from a woman between 18 and 29 years old who had recovered from COVID-19. CDR3 bases: TGTGCCTGGAGTGGCGGTGCAGTACCTCGAAACACCATATATTTT. It encodes CAWSGGAVPRNTIYF. Complete variable domain (other parts from reference TRBV30 and TRBJ1-3): SQTIHQWPATLVQPVGSPLSLECTVEGTSNPNLYWYRQAAGRGLQLLFYSVGIGQISSEVPQNLSASRPQDRQFILSSKKLLLSDSGFYLCAWSGGAVPRNTIYFGEGSWLTVV.